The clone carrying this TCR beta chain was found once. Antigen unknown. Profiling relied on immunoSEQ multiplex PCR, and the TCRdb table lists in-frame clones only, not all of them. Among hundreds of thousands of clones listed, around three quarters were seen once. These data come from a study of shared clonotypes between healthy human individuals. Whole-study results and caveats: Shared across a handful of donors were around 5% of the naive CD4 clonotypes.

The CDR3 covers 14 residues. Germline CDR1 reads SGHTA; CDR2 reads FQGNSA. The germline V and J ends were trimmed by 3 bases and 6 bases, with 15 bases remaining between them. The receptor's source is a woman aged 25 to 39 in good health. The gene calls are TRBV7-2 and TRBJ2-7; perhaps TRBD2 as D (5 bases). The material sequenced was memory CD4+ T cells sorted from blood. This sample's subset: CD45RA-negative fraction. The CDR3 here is CASSFSPASSEQYF. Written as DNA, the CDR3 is TGTGCCAGCAGCTTCTCCCCGGCTAGCAGCGAGCAGTACTTC.